This T cell receptor (beta chain) was captured by sequencing in a study of shared clonotypes between healthy human individuals (TCRdb year 2020). For the wider study: The cohort included a few men and two women between 18 and 49 years of age. For each donor, CD4 naive and CD4 memory were each run on three plates, CD8 naive on two plates, and CD8 memory on one plate. To estimate repertoire size and how much clonotypes are shared between individuals, the study performed deep sequencing of blood TCR repertoires from 4 to 6 healthy adults. Each donor's leukapheresis produced roughly between roughly 0.85 and 10 billion PBMCs. Libraries were prepared and TCR repertoires were sequenced by different laboratories using diverse techniques, in order to increase sequencing depth and limit assay-specific biases.

Donors were healthy HIV-negative adults with no recently reported acute infections or vaccinations. Every donor was a Caucasian adult living in Nashville, Tennessee, USA. Magnetic negative selection was used to enrich CD4+ T cells, after which naive cells were positively selected on CD45RA and the negative fraction became the memory subset. Blood was obtained by leukapheresis, after which PBMCs were separated by Ficoll-Histopaque density gradient centrifugation and cryopreserved in liquid nitrogen vapor phase. Analytical flow cytometry was used to check the purity and quantity of each magnetically sorted T cell population. Each sorted fraction had its genomic DNA isolated and then quantified by UV absorbance on a Nanodrop 2000c. Using the deep immunoSEQ assay, TCR CDR3 regions were amplified from genomic DNA by multiplex PCR. Genomic DNA extracted from each cell subset was distributed evenly over all wells of several immunoSEQ 96-well plates, and each plate served as one replicate. For sorted subsets, each replicate PCR was loaded with about 200 ng genomic DNA, equivalent to about 30,000 T cell genomes. Purified libraries were quantified with a Qubit 3.0 fluorometer, sized on a Bioanalyzer 2100, and re-quantified with the KAPA Library Quantification kit. Each immunoSEQ 96-well plate was sequenced on its own single-read 150-cycle Illumina NextSeq 550 flow cell. The authors' analysis ran thus. The immunoSEQ output contained only junctional sequences without quality scores, so filtering could not match that applied to full-length reads. To assign V/J genes and CDR3, sequences were annotated against IMGT germline references using PyIR, a Python wrapper for IgBLAST v1.9. Reads were filtered out if the reads had weak V/J assignments (E-value above 1e-6), no CDR3, stop codons, out-of-frame junctions, or ambiguous translated residues. A V3J clonotype was defined by an identical inferred V gene, J gene, and CDR3 amino acid sequence. The percentage overlap between two repertoires was calculated by dividing the number of shared unique clonotypes by the size of the smaller repertoire. Richness of each repertoire was evaluated using RTK rarefaction, the Chao1 estimator, and Recon v2.1 estimates of unobserved clonotypes. For all TCRbeta clonotypes obtained by the gDNA method from four donors, generation probabilities were computed with OLGA. As stored in TCRdb, this immuneACCESS dataset retains in-frame rearrangements with V and J assigned. A fraction of the clones does not appear; measured against another copy, unresolved V genes explain less than half of the discrepancy, and the remainder lacks a known reason. V, J and clone size are those of that table, while D and trimming were read from the DNA. In this sample the table shows approximately 2.4 million clones, approximately 95% of which occur a single time. Less than 0.15% of the sample comes from the top ten.

Worth noting for this clone: Its antigen is currently not known. Base qualities are not at hand, and no much larger clone is one base apart.

General findings and caveats noted by the study authors: Sharing across a handful of donors was observed for around 5% of naive CD4, about 3.2% of naive CD8, roughly 2.3% of memory CD4, and around 0.4% of memory CD8 clonotypes. Because the study included only a small number of donors, the genetic and exposure-history diversity represented was limited. Even with the large sequencing depth, rarefaction of the sorted-subset datasets indicated that sequencing was incomplete. Pairwise subsampling led to the expectation that sequencing depth would affect the degree of clonotype sharing among donors. Naive subsets generally had larger estimated clonotype richness than memory subsets did. Only blood was sampled, and tissue TCR repertoires likely differ from those in blood. Compared with non-shared clonotypes, clonotypes shared by all four sorted-subset donors had higher generation probabilities.

V loses 4 bases, J loses 3 bases, and the germline ends lie 7 bases apart. The CDR3 goes from the cysteine to the phenylalanine over 13 residues. Only the CDR3 DNA is retained, 39 bases long and in frame from the first base. CDR1 and CDR2 are read off the germline V gene as MNHNS and SASEGT. The chain was built from TRBV6-1 and TRBJ1-5; a weak D assignment points to TRBD1 (5 bases agree). This receptor was taken from a man younger than 35 in good health. The sequenced material came from naive CD4+ T cells sorted from blood. Reading the label with the study, this specimen's cell subset or site is: CD45RA+ positively selected. The nucleotide sequence reads TGTGCCAGCAGTGCAGGGAACAATCAGCCCCAGCATTTT. The resulting protein is CASSAGNNQPQHF.